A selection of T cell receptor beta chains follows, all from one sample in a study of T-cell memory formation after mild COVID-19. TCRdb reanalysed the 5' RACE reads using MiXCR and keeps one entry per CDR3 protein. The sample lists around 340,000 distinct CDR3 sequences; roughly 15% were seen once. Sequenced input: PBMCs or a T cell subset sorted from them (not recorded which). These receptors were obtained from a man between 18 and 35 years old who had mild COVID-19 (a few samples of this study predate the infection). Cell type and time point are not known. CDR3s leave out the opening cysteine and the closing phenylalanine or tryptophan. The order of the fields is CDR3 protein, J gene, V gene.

ASGGHNEQF,TRBJ2-1,TRBV25-1
SASWGNTIY,TRBJ1-3,TRBV20-1
ASSRTGGDEKLF,TRBJ1-4,TRBV5-6
ASSYSGYTLYNEQF,TRBJ2-1,TRBV6-2/TRBV6-3
ASSLVRGSGWTQY,TRBJ2-3,TRBV7-9
ATSREESYNEQF,TRBJ2-1,TRBV15
ASSAGGGEEKLF,TRBJ1-4,TRBV5-4
ASSDRSEWTEAF,TRBJ1-1,TRBV25-1
ASSQIGGAGTYEQY,TRBJ2-7,TRBV4-2
ASSLGASEAF,TRBJ1-1,TRBV5-1
ASSYPTATSGGQETQY,TRBJ2-5,TRBV6-5
ASRTGQGRNSPLH,TRBJ1-6,TRBV6-2/TRBV6-3
ASSSPGPSANNEQF,TRBJ2-1,TRBV7-6
ASRYEAGAPNEQF,TRBJ2-1,TRBV12-3/TRBV12-4
ASSITITGPNTEAF,TRBJ1-1,TRBV16
ASSPAARGTEQF,TRBJ2-1,TRBV9
ASSSTGGRYEQY,TRBJ2-7,TRBV5-1
ASSPYPGDYGYT,TRBJ1-2,TRBV4-2
ASSQEGFYTQY,TRBJ2-3,TRBV14
ASSKGLRVGGSTEAF,TRBJ1-1,TRBV21-1
ASSRDPVGEAF,TRBJ1-1,TRBV5-1
AISDFSGGARNEQF,TRBJ2-1,TRBV10-3
ASSQWDRGETQY,TRBJ2-5,TRBV25-1
ASSPPVHDRVSYNEQF,TRBJ2-1,TRBV5-1
ASSLDRTVGGAF,TRBJ1-1,TRBV5-1
ASSSWREDWF,TRBJ2-1,TRBV7-9
ASSVSVSDTQY,TRBJ2-3,TRBV9
ASGESRRSQY,TRBJ2-5,TRBV6-5
ASSQAGRGGQPQH,TRBJ1-5,TRBV6-2/TRBV6-3